A selection of T cell receptor beta chains follows, all from one sample in a study of human T cells and chemical hapten exposure. In TCRdb, the RACE reads were re-called with MiXCR into one record per CDR3 protein. The table lists about 120,000 distinct CDR3 sequences, about 13% of them singletons. This sample comprised whole blood, obtained in connection with sensitization to the hapten diphenylcyclopropenone (DPC). These TCRs come from a man aged 18-30 years with alopecia areata. Some clones in this sample may be carry-over from other donors' samples. Both conserved end residues are trimmed from each CDR3.

>TRBJ2-1|TRBV20-1
SARDLLVRNEQF
>TRBJ2-7|TRBV5-1
ASSLGTGTGHEQY
>TRBJ1-5|TRBV7-9
ASSSPGETGPSNQPQH
>TRBJ1-5|TRBV2
ASSLRTSFNQPQH
>TRBJ2-3|TRBV7-2
ASSFGTDTDTQY
>TRBJ2-3|TRBV12-3/TRBV12-4
ASSSTGVAQY
>TRBJ2-7|TRBV10-3
AISLETSYEQY
>TRBJ1-4|TRBV12-3/TRBV12-4
ASTLSTNEKLF
>TRBJ2-5|TRBV2
ASNLDRGRETQY
>TRBJ2-1|TRBV4-2
ASSRPGDNEQF
>TRBJ2-6|TRBV4-3
ASSQGPSSGANVLT
>TRBJ2-1|TRBV5-8
ASSLDIISYNEQF
>TRBJ1-1|TRBV3-1
DSSQDKNTEAF
>TRBJ1-5|TRBV4-2
ASSQEQNQPQH
>TRBJ1-6|TRBV5-4
ASSREDNSPLH
>TRBJ1-4|TRBV2
ASSESLPSTGHRSTNEKLF
>TRBJ2-5|TRBV19
ASNPTRRQETQY
>TRBJ1-5|TRBV18
VSSRVNQPQH
>TRBJ1-2|TRBV7-9
ASSLGGPYGYT
>TRBJ2-3|TRBV14
ASSLGQKSTDTQY